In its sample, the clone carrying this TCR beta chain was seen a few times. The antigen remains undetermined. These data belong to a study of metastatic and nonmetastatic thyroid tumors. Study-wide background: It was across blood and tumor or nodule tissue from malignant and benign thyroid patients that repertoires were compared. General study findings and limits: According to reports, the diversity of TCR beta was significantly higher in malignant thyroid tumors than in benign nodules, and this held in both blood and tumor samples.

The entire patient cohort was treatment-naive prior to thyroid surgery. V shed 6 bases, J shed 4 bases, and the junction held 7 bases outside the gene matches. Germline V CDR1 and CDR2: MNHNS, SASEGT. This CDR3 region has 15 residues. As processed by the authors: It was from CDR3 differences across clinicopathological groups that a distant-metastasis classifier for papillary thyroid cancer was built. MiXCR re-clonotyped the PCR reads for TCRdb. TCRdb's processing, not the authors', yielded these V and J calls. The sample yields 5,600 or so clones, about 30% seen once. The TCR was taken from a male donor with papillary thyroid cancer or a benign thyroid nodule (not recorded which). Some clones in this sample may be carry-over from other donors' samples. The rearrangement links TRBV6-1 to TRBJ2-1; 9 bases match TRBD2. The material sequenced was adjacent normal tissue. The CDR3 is CASSVLAGTYNEQFF. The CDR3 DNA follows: TGTGCCAGCAGCGTTCTAGCGGGAACTTACAATGAGCAGTTCTTC.